This is a list of T cell receptor beta chains from one sample in a study of blood T cell repertoires in COVID-19. TCRdb keeps only in-frame clones here, not all; method: immunoSEQ multiplex PCR. Of about 280,000 clones listed, around 90% were seen once; the top ten hold around 5.8%. Source material: PBMCs or T cells enriched from blood (not recorded which). All receptors come from a woman aged 40 to 55 who had recovered from COVID-19. Each CDR3 is given with its conserved first and last residue. The D gene is left open where the match is weak.

J gene | V gene | D gene | CDR3 protein
TRBJ2-7 | TRBV29-1 | . | CSVENWGDEQYF
TRBJ2-7 | TRBV4-1 | TRBD1 | CASSQFIPRTGSDEQYF
TRBJ1-2 | TRBV28 | . | CASRLGGDQEGYTF
TRBJ1-5 | TRBV5-7 | . | CASPPGWMPNRFAQHF
TRBJ2-7 | TRBV29-1 | TRBD1 | CSVERQGGVYEQYF
TRBJ2-7 | TRBV9 | . | CASSAQSGLNEQYF
TRBJ2-1 | TRBV6-8 | TRBD2 | CASCSSGPPVGYNEQFF
TRBJ2-6 | TRBV11-2 | . | CASSPRPGEKGANVLTF
TRBJ2-5 | TRBV7-2 | . | CASSPELSGVGAQYF
TRBJ2-3 | TRBV9 | TRBD2 | CASGGLAGGPADTQYF
TRBJ2-3 | TRBV19 | . | CASSILVGGDADTQYF
TRBJ1-5 | TRBV6-2/TRBV6-3 | . | CASSYVRYNQPQHF
TRBJ2-7 | TRBV2 | . | CASSSGGVTTPFYEQYF
TRBJ2-3 | TRBV7-9 | . | CASSPSALLAQYF
TRBJ1-1 | TRBV7-2 | . | CASSLEYGGRTEAFF
TRBJ1-6 | TRBV28 | . | CASSLPGKRNSPLHF
TRBJ2-7 | TRBV28 | TRBD1 | CASSPRQGFIPYEQYF
TRBJ2-1 | TRBV2 | . | CASSLTASSYNEQFF
TRBJ1-1 | TRBV3-1/TRBV3-2 | . | CASSSQINTEAFF
TRBJ2-5 | TRBV2 | TRBD1 | CASIRDRGGETQYF
TRBJ2-5 | TRBV4-1 | . | CASSWNDRLQETQYF
TRBJ1-2 | TRBV30 | . | CAWSVYPDRRSGYTF
TRBJ2-7 | TRBV5-5 | TRBD2 | CASSEPSGNRFGQYF
TRBJ1-1 | TRBV2 | . | CASGRGEAEAFF
TRBJ1-2 | TRBV18 | . | CASSPYTDYGYTF
TRBJ1-6 | TRBV5-1 | TRBD1 | CASSPGTVRSPLHF
TRBJ2-3 | TRBV6-6 | TRBD2 | CASRGGTDTQYF
TRBJ2-3 | TRBV2 | . | CASSLKRTSTDTQYF
TRBJ2-1 | TRBV9 | TRBD2 | CASSATSGSRNEQFF
TRBJ2-3 | TRBV10-3 | TRBD1 | CAISLQGATDTQYF
TRBJ1-2 | TRBV15 | TRBD1 | CATRRQGITPGFGYTF
TRBJ1-2 | TRBV28 | TRBD1 | CASRAPSGTGNYGYTF
TRBJ1-6 | TRBV18 | TRBD1 | CASSPDRGGNSPLHF
TRBJ2-7 | TRBV9 | . | CASSPRGGGQGDDYEQYF
TRBJ2-5 | TRBV7-2 | TRBD2 | CASSSPPGREGVRETQYF
TRBJ1-3 | TRBV5-1 | TRBD1 | CASSPLRTTGAGNTIYF
TRBJ2-5 | TRBV11-2 | . | CASSLGGTPEQETQYF
TRBJ1-2 | TRBV19 | . | CASSIFRYGYTF
TRBJ2-7 | TRBV12-3/TRBV12-4 | TRBD1 | CASRGQGNRQYF
TRBJ1-4 | TRBV2 | . | CASSVGGADGEKLFF
TRBJ1-6 | TRBV5-1 | TRBD1 | CASPTGLFSPLHF
TRBJ1-5 | TRBV14 | . | CASSRGASQPQHF
TRBJ1-5 | TRBV28 | . | CASRRDMGEPQHF
TRBJ2-3 | TRBV6-5 | . | CASNGQSTDTQYF
TRBJ1-2 | TRBV2 | . | CASSEARGYTF
TRBJ2-2 | TRBV4-1 | TRBD2 | CASSHERTSGTGELFF
TRBJ1-1 | TRBV28 | . | CASSYSVQGVTEAFF
TRBJ2-3 | TRBV2 | . | CASSERAQGGGTQYF
TRBJ1-2 | TRBV6-5 | TRBD1 | CASRPGTDNYGYTF
TRBJ1-3 | TRBV15 | . | CATSRTFTGNTIYF
TRBJ2-7 | TRBV28 | . | CASQGGVAAYDLYF
TRBJ2-6 | TRBV4-1 | . | CASSQDKWANLGGANVLTF
TRBJ2-3 | TRBV9 | . | CASSSQRSTQYF
TRBJ2-1 | TRBV28 | TRBD2 | CASSSMIGRVYNEQFF
TRBJ1-5 | TRBV18 | TRBD1 | CASSPTYGGQGNQPQHF